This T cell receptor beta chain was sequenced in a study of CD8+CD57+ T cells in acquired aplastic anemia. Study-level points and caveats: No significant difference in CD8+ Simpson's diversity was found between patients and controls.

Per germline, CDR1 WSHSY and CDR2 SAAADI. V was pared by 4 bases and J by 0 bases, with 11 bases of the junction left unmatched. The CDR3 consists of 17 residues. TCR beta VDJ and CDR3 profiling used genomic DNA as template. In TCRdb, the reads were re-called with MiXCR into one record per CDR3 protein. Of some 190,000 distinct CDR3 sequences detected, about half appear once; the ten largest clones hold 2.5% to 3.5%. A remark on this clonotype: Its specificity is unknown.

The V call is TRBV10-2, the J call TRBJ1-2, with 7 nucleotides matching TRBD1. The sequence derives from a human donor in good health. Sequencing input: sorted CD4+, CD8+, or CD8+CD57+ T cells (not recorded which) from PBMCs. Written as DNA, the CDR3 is TGCGCCAGCAGTGGGGCGGGACAGACACCTTCTAACTATGGCTACACCTTC. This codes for CASSGAGQTPSNYGYTF.